The 25 T cell receptor beta chains presented below share a single source sample, sequenced in a study of blood T cells in healthy people across ages. A sample-barcoded 5' primer and a J-beta primer mix were used in a second PCR of roughly 7 to 11 cycles. TCRdb re-derived calls from the 5' RACE reads in MiXCR, one entry per CDR3 protein. The data contain approximately 780,000 distinct CDR3 sequences, around 25% of them singletons. This same sample was also taken into another study, of T cells of mothers and their children.

The sequencing sample was made of blood. All receptors derive from a boy aged 5-17 years in good health.

The J gene is TRBJ1-2, the V gene TRBV7-2, with D unclear. V dropped 2 bases and J dropped 7 bases, with 5 bases sitting between them. The V gene's germline CDR1 is SGHTA and CDR2 FQGNSA. This CDR3 region has 11 residues. This CDR3 is CASSLWGGYTF. The CDR3 bases are TGTGCCAGCAGCTTATGGGGTGGCTACACCTTC.

This clonotype has a handful of counts. This sequence joins TRBV7-2 and TRBJ1-6, with a weak D call TRBD1 (6 bases). V dropped 5 bases and J dropped 13 bases, with 15 bases sitting between them. Germline V gives CDR1 SGHTA, CDR2 FQGNSA. The CDR3 runs to 13 residues. The CDR3 sequence is CASSGEQGNPLHF. CDR3 sequence (DNA): TGTGCCAGCAGCGGGGAACAGGGAAACCCCCTCCACTTT.

The V call is TRBV3-1, the J call TRBJ2-1, with D perhaps TRBD2 (5 bases). Germline V gene sequence: CDR1 LGHDT, CDR2 YNNKEL (reference sequence). V was pared by 2 bases and J by 5 bases, with 7 bases between. The CDR3 has 13 residues. This chain's CDR3 is CASSQNGDNEQFF. The CDR3 DNA follows: TGTGCCAGCAGCCAAAACGGGGACAATGAGCAGTTCTTC.

This clonotype appeared a few times. The chain is built from TRBV27 and TRBJ2-3; 16 bases agree with TRBD2. The CDR3 has 20 amino acids. Germline-derived CDR1 and CDR2 are MNHEY and SMNVEV (reference sequence). The junction had 11 bases not matched to a gene; V was cut back by 5 bases and J by 0 bases. CDR3 in amino acids: CASSPGLAGGSSFSTDTQYF. In DNA form, the CDR3 reads TGTGCCAGCAGTCCGGGACTAGCGGGGGGGTCTTCGTTCAGCACAGATACGCAGTATTTT.

This clonotype was recorded a few times. This rearrangement joins TRBV20-1 to TRBJ2-2; TRBD2 matches 11 bases. Germline V gene lookup returns CDR1 DFQATT and CDR2 SNEGSKA (reference sequence). The CDR3 length is 14 residues. Trimming removed 6 bases from V and 5 bases from J; junction bases left unmatched: 5. The CDR3 nucleotides are TGCAGTGCCGCCCGGACTAGCGGGACCGGGGAGCTGTTTTTT. This encodes CSAARTSGTGELFF.

The chain links TRBV12-3 or TRBV12-4 to TRBJ2-7, with D possibly being TRBD2 (5 bases). The J call is uncertain, as TRBJ2-1 better fits the DNA end. This CDR3 spans 13 amino acids. Written as DNA, the CDR3 is TGTGCCAGCAGACCTCCGGGAACCAATGAGCAGTTCTTC. The encoded protein is CASRPPGTNEQFF.

J is TRBJ2-7 and V is TRBV29-1; 12 bases are shared with TRBD2. V was pared by 1 base and J by 4 bases, with 2 bases of the junction left unmatched. In germline, CDR1 is SQVTM, CDR2 ANQGSEA. CDR3 length: 14 residues. CDR3 sequence: CSVEATSGGYEQYF. Written as DNA, the CDR3 is TGCAGCGTTGAAGCGACTAGCGGGGGTTACGAGCAGTACTTC.

This clonotype has a handful of counts. The rearrangement joins TRBV7-6 to TRBJ2-7; 11 nucleotides match TRBD1. The last part of the DNA fits TRBJ2-1 better; the J call may be wrong. This CDR3 region has 21 residues. Germline CDR1 and CDR2: SGHVS and FNYEAQ. The CDR3, as DNA: TGTGCCAGCAGCTTAGTACCGGGACAGGGGGTTATCCACCTTTACTACAATGAGCAGTTCTTC. This gives the protein CASSLVPGQGVIHLYYNEQFF.

This clonotype was counted a few times. V usage is TRBV5-1 and J usage is TRBJ2-5; D gene uncertain. The DNA matches TRBJ2-7 better at its end, which makes the J call doubtful. CDR3 length: 14 amino acids. Germline V gene lookup returns CDR1 SGHRS and CDR2 YFSETQ. In DNA, the CDR3 is TGCGCCAGCAGCTTGGGGCAATACTCCTACGAGCAGTACTTC. Its protein is CASSLGQYSYEQYF.

The chain combines TRBV5-6 with TRBJ2-4; 8 bases fit TRBD1. The V gene's germline CDR1 is SGHDT and CDR2 YYEEEE. The CDR3 extends over 14 amino acids. J gave up 8 bases and V 4 bases, and 8 bases lay outside the gene matches. CDR3 amino acids: CASSLQGGRYIQYF. The CDR3 DNA follows: TGTGCCAGCAGCCTACAGGGGGGTCGGTACATTCAGTACTTC.

The chain joins TRBV28 to TRBJ2-5; D assignment may be TRBD1 or TRBD2 (5 bases each). TRBJ2-7 explains the end of the DNA better; the J call may be wrong. This CDR3 is 12 amino acids long. The germline V gene encodes CDR1 MDHEN and CDR2 SYDVKM. The CDR3 DNA is TGTGCCAGCAGTTGGGGACCAGACGAGCAGTACTTC. It yields the protein CASSWGPDEQYF.

The chain couples TRBV20-1 to TRBJ2-3; D may be TRBD2 (6 bases). CDR1 is DFQATT, CDR2 SNEGSKA, per germline (reference sequence). CDR3 length: 12 amino acids. The V gene lost 3 bases and the J gene lost 4 bases, with 8 bases spanning the gap. CDR3 residues: CSASGSADTQYF. Here the CDR3 DNA reads TGCAGTGCTAGCGGGAGTGCAGATACGCAGTATTTT.

This clonotype has just a few counts. The V call is TRBV5-1, the J call TRBJ2-3; tentatively, D is TRBD1 (5 bases). Trimming removed 4 bases from V and 1 base from J, with 10 bases in between. Germline V CDR1 and CDR2: SGHRS, YFSETQ. This CDR3 contains 14 residues. CDR3 amino acids: CASSPDTGTDTQYF. CDR3 DNA sequence: TGCGCCAGCAGCCCGGACACTGGCACAGATACGCAGTATTTT. The entire variable domain, with the rest obtained from reference TRBV5-1 and TRBJ2-3, is as follows: KAGVTQTPRYLIKTRGQQVTLSCSPISGHRSVSWYQQTPGQGLQFLFEYFSETQRNKGNFPGRFSGRQFSNSRSEMNVSTLELGDSALYLCASSPDTGTDTQYFGPGTRLTVL.

The genes are TRBV4-1 and TRBJ2-1; no clear D. The CDR3 has 16 residues. Germline V gene sequence: CDR1 MGHRA, CDR2 YSYEKL. V gave up 0 bases and J gave up 0 bases, with 9 bases separating them. CDR3 in DNA: TGCGCCAGCAGCCAAGATACGGCAGGCTCCTACAATGAGCAGTTCTTC. Translating gives CASSQDTAGSYNEQFF.

Of note for this clonotype: Its ends do not fully match the called genes, so a read error is possible. V and J are TRBV12-3 or TRBV12-4 and TRBJ2-2; TRBD2 is a possible D gene (5 bases). The CDR3 loop spans 16 amino acids. CDR3 DNA sequence: TGTGCCAGCAGTTTATCGCCTCAGGAGGTCACCGAGGAGCTGTTTTTT. It is translated as CASSLSPQEVTEELFF.

This clonotype was seen a few times. The chain combines TRBV6-4 with TRBJ2-1, with no clear D. Per germline, CDR1 MRHNA and CDR2 SNTAGT. V dropped 0 bases and J dropped 5 bases, with 11 bases sitting between them. The CDR3 totals 15 residues. CDR3 in amino acids: CASSDSAPLNNEQFF. The DNA of the CDR3 is TGTGCCAGCAGTGACTCGGCGCCCCTTAACAATGAGCAGTTCTTC.

The genes are TRBV11-2 and TRBJ2-2; the D gene is possibly TRBD1 (6 bases). Germline-derived CDR1 and CDR2 are SGHAT and FQNNGV. V was cut by 2 bases and J by 6 bases, with 10 bases left in between. The CDR3 has 14 residues. As DNA, the CDR3 is TGTGCCAGCAGCTTATTCAGGGGACCCGGGGAGCTGTTTTTT. Its translation is CASSLFRGPGELFF.

J is TRBJ2-5 and V is TRBV12-3 or TRBV12-4, with D unresolved. The end of the DNA aligns better with TRBJ2-1, so the J call may be wrong. CDR3 length: 14 residues. The CDR3 DNA sequence: TGTGCCAGCAGTTTAACCTATAGCTTCAATGAGCAGTTCTTC. This gives the protein CASSLTYSFNEQFF.

This clonotype was observed a handful of times. The DNA for the CDR3 is TGTGCCAGCTCACCCTTGGCCCTCGAATCGGGAAAACTGTTTTTT. This translates into CASSPLALESGKLFF. The chain uses TRBV18 and TRBJ1-4; D remains unclear. The CDR3 totals 15 residues. The germline gives CDR1 KGHSH, CDR2 LQKENI. With 3 bases removed from V and 10 bases from J, the gap between germline ends came to 18 bases.

The J gene is TRBJ1-2, the V gene TRBV20-1; D unclear. This CDR3 has 12 residues. Germline assignment: CDR1 DFQATT and CDR2 SNEGSKA (reference sequence). The CDR3 spells CSALAGDYGYTF. CDR3 nucleotide sequence: TGCAGCGCTCTAGCCGGCGACTATGGCTACACCTTC.

V usage is TRBV20-1 and J usage is TRBJ2-4; possibly TRBD1 or TRBD2 for D (5 bases each). Germline V lookup: CDR1 DFQATT, CDR2 SNEGSKA (reference sequence). Trimming left V 0 bases short and J 6 bases short, with 15 bases between. The CDR3 sequence is 15 residues long. CDR3 loop: CSAREEGSDGNIQYF. DNA of the CDR3: TGCAGTGCTAGAGAAGAGGGGAGTGATGGAAACATTCAGTACTTC.

This clonotype was detected a few times. The rearrangement uses TRBV28 and TRBJ1-5; D remains unclear. The CDR3 totals 12 residues. V was cut by 10 bases and J by 5 bases, with 12 bases left in between. The V gene's germline CDR1 is MDHEN and CDR2 SYDVKM. CDR3 amino acids: CAIQIRDQPQHF. For the CDR3, the DNA is TGTGCCATCCAAATAAGGGATCAGCCCCAGCATTTT.

This clonotype has only a few counts. The chain combines TRBV19 with TRBJ1-5; no definite D call. Trimming removed 3 bases at V and 9 bases at J, with 15 bases between. From germline, CDR1 is LNHDA and CDR2 SQIVND (reference sequence). This CDR3 is built from 14 residues. DNA for the CDR3: TGTGCCAGTAGTATCGGAGGAGGAGGTTGGCCCCAGCATTTT. It specifies CASSIGGGGWPQHF. Based on the CDR3 plus reference TRBV19 and TRBJ1-5, the full variable domain is DGGITQSPKYLFRKEGQNVTLSCEQNLNHDAMYWYRQDPGQGLRLIYYSQIVNDFQKGDIAEGYSVSREKKESFPLTVTSAQKNPTAFYLCASSIGGGGWPQHFGDGTRLSIL.

This clonotype was found a few times. The rearrangement links TRBV7-3 to TRBJ1-2, with D unclear. Germline CDR1 and CDR2: SGHTA and FQGTGA. V lost 0 bases and J 1 base, leaving 6 bases between the germline ends. The CDR3 has 14 amino acids. DNA of the CDR3: TGTGCCAGCAGCTTAACCTCAGATAACTATGGCTACACCTTC. It specifies CASSLTSDNYGYTF.

This clonotype was observed a handful of times. In nucleotides, the CDR3 is TGTGCCAGCAGCCCGGGACAGACTTACTACACCTTC. Amino acids: CASSPGQTYYTF. This rearrangement joins TRBV12-3 or TRBV12-4 to TRBJ1-2; 7 positions agree with TRBD1. Trimming at V came to 6 bases and at J to 10 bases, leaving 8 bases not matched to a gene. The CDR3 extends over 12 amino acids.